A single sample is the source of the 13 T cell receptor beta chains below, sequenced in a study of CD8 T cells in Susac syndrome (dated by TCRdb to between 2018 and 2020). Library preparation employed the immunoSEQ multiplex PCR assay. RNA was extracted with the RNeasy kit and roughly 0.5 to 1 ug was reverse transcribed using random hexamers. In TCRdb, the public reads were trimmed at Q25 with fastp and aligned with MiXCR, with productive beta chains retained. All rows with the same CDR3 protein become a single entry with the most common DNA and genes. This sample gives 250,000 to 350,000 distinct CDR3 sequences in total; more than 75% of them show up just once. Over 0.1% of the sample lies in the top ten. The sample consisted of CD8+ T cells from PBMCs. Receptor source: a human donor with multiple sclerosis.

V usage is TRBV20-1 and J usage is TRBJ2-7; maybe TRBD2 (6 bases). The V and J ends lost 2 bases and 1 base respectively, with 12 bases between them. CDR1 and CDR2 from the germline V gene are DFQATT and SNEGSKA (reference sequence). CDR3 size: 14 residues. The CDR3 region is CSARPLRGSYEQYF. For the CDR3, the DNA is TGCAGTGCTAGACCCCTTCGGGGGTCCTACGAGCAGTACTTC.

In DNA, the CDR3 is TGTGCCAGCAGTTTTGCGACAGGTGGTGGGGAAAAACTGTTTTTT. It encodes CASSFATGGGEKLFF. V is TRBV28 and J is TRBJ1-4; D might be TRBD1 (6 bases). This CDR3 spans 15 amino acids. The V end was cut by 3 bases, the J end by 8 bases, with 16 bases between. Germline V gene data show CDR1 as MDHEN and CDR2 as SYDVKM.

The chain links TRBV6-5 to TRBJ2-2, with unresolved D. The CDR3 has 13 amino acids. Trimming stripped 2 bases from V and 6 bases from J, with 7 bases between. From germline, CDR1 is MNHEY and CDR2 SVGAGI. CDR3 loop: CASSYIVSGELFF. For the CDR3, the DNA is TGTGCCAGCAGTTACATCGTCTCCGGGGAGCTGTTTTTT.

J is TRBJ1-1 and V is TRBV4-1; perhaps TRBD1 as D (5 bases). CDR3 length: 15 amino acids. The germline V gene encodes CDR1 MGHRA and CDR2 YSYEKL. V lost 3 bases and J lost 1, with 12 bases in between. The CDR3 loop reads CASSQAGTSNTEAFF. DNA of the CDR3: TGCGCCAGCAGCCAGGCCGGGACCTCGAACACTGAAGCTTTCTTT.

In its sample, this clonotype was seen a few times. This chain links TRBV5-4 with TRBJ2-7, with TRBD2 matching 10 bases. The CDR3 is made up of 17 amino acids. Germline V lookup: CDR1 SGHNT, CDR2 YYREEE (reference sequence). The V and J ends lost 1 base and 2 bases, in that order; junction bases with no gene match: 9. In DNA form, the CDR3 reads TGTGCCAGCAGCTTGAGGGGGACAGCGGGAGGGCCCTACGAGCAGTACTTC. This sequence encodes CASSLRGTAGGPYEQYF.

The table lists this clonotype with a few counts. This rearrangement joins TRBV27 to TRBJ2-2; no clear D. The CDR3 loop spans 12 amino acids. Germline CDR1 MNHEY, CDR2 SMNVEV (reference sequence). V was clipped by 2 bases and J by 5 bases, with 3 bases between them. The chain's CDR3 is CASSLKTGELFF. DNA of the CDR3: TGTGCCAGCAGTTTAAAGACCGGGGAGCTGTTTTTT.

The chain couples TRBV7-2 to TRBJ2-1, with TRBD2 matching over 12 bases. V shed 1 base and J 4 bases; nucleotides not matched to a gene: 8. CDR1 is SGHTA, CDR2 FQGNSA, per germline. The CDR3 has 18 amino acids. CDR3: CASSLGRTSGKLYNEQFF. In DNA, the CDR3 is TGTGCCAGCAGCTTAGGCCGGACTAGCGGGAAACTTTACAATGAGCAGTTCTTC.

This chain joins TRBV20-1 and TRBJ2-3, with 9 bases fitting TRBD2. Germline V lookup: CDR1 DFQATT, CDR2 SNEGSKA (reference sequence). This CDR3 region has 15 residues. V was pared by 6 bases and J by 5 bases, with 12 bases of the junction left unmatched. The CDR3 is CSAPMDLAGLDTQYF. In DNA form, the CDR3 reads TGCAGTGCCCCCATGGATCTAGCGGGATTAGATACGCAGTATTTT.

The V call is TRBV9, the J call TRBJ2-1; 7 nucleotides agree with TRBD2. Germline CDR1 SGDLS, CDR2 YYNGEE. The CDR3 is 15 residues long. The junction had 12 bases not matched to a gene; V was cut back by 4 bases and J by 8 bases. The CDR3 region is CASSPMGGSGDEQFF. In DNA, the CDR3 is TGTGCCAGCAGCCCAATGGGCGGGAGTGGAGATGAGCAGTTCTTC.

V usage is TRBV10-2 and J usage is TRBJ1-2, with TRBD1 identical over 10 bases. Germline CDR1 reads WSHSY; CDR2 reads SAAADI. This CDR3 contains 16 residues. V shed 3 bases and J 7 bases; nucleotides not matched to a gene: 11. The CDR3 reads CASSESGDRGSSGYTF. For the CDR3, the DNA is TGCGCCAGCAGTGAAAGTGGGGACAGGGGATCAAGTGGCTACACCTTC.

The chain combines TRBV15 with TRBJ2-7, with a weak D call TRBD1 (7 bases). Trimming pared 2 bases from V and 1 base from J, leaving 21 bases between. The CDR3 is 18 residues long. Per germline, CDR1 LNHNV and CDR2 YYDKDF (reference sequence). For the CDR3, the DNA is TGTGCCACCAGCAGAACCAAATACAGGGGAGGTGATTCCTACGAGCAGTACTTC. Protein product: CATSRTKYRGGDSYEQYF.

The chain combines TRBV11-2 with TRBJ2-1; 8 bases agree with TRBD2. Germline loops: CDR1 SGHAT, CDR2 FQNNGV. This CDR3 contains 19 residues. V was clipped by 3 bases and J by 4 bases; unmatched bases: 17. The CDR3 sequence is CASSFTIQRGGRSYNEQFF. The CDR3 DNA sequence: TGTGCCAGCAGCTTTACCATTCAAAGAGGCGGGAGGTCATACAATGAGCAGTTCTTC.

The rearrangement uses TRBV11-2 and TRBJ2-1, with 9 bases fitting TRBD2. This CDR3 is 14 amino acids long. The ends lost 4 bases at V and 7 bases at J; junction bases unmatched: 5. Per the germline V gene, CDR1 is SGHAT and CDR2 is FQNNGV. The CDR3 DNA follows: TGTGCCAGCAGCTATAATAGCGGGGGTAATGAGCAGTTCTTC. This sequence encodes CASSYNSGGNEQFF.